These 22 T cell receptor beta chains came from one sample sequenced in a study of shared clonotypes between healthy human individuals. Here immunoSEQ multiplex PCR was the method, and the copy in TCRdb shows in-frame clones only, minus some. The data contain around 480,000 clones, approximately 79% of them singletons. Material: PBMCs. Every receptor here comes from a woman between 35 and 50 years old in good health. Some clones in this sample may be carry-over from other donors' samples.

The rearrangement links TRBV28 to TRBJ1-1; D ambiguous. V lost 9 bases and J 3 bases, leaving 8 bases between the germline ends. This CDR3 region has 11 residues. Per the germline V gene, CDR1 is MDHEN and CDR2 is SYDVKM. In nucleotides, the CDR3 is TGTGCCAGTGGGGTCCACACTGAAGCTTTCTTT. As protein: CASGVHTEAFF.

The chain joins TRBV5-6 to TRBJ2-2; maybe TRBD1 (5 bases). Germline lookup yields CDR1 SGHDT and CDR2 YYEEEE. This CDR3 contains 15 residues. Trimming shortened V by 2 bases and J by 6 bases, and 14 bases separated the two germline ends. This CDR3 is CASSFQGSRAGELFF. CDR3 DNA: TGTGCCAGCAGCTTCCAGGGAAGTAGGGCCGGGGAGCTGTTTTTT.

The chain employs TRBV28 and TRBJ2-3; 8 bases map to TRBD2. The CDR3 contains 15 residues. In germline, CDR1 is MDHEN, CDR2 SYDVKM. V lost 2 bases to trimming and J lost 4 bases; unmatched junction nucleotides: 5. The DNA for the CDR3 is TGTGCCAGCAGTTTAGCGGGAGGAGGATCAGATACGCAGTATTTT. As protein: CASSLAGGGSDTQYF.

The CDR3 bases are TGCGCCAGCAGCTTGGGCCAGACAGGGGGCTACTCTGGGGCCAACGTCCTGACTTTC. It encodes CASSLGQTGGYSGANVLTF. The chain has TRBV5-1 and TRBJ2-6, with 10 bases that match TRBD1. Germline CDR1 and CDR2: SGHRS and YFSETQ. V dropped 0 bases and J dropped 0; count of bases not matched to a gene: 6. The CDR3 covers 19 residues.

V usage is TRBV6-4 and J usage is TRBJ2-3, with 7 bases aligning to TRBD2. The CDR3 is made up of 15 amino acids. The junction had 11 bases not matched to a gene; V was cut back by 6 bases and J by 5 bases. CDR1 and CDR2 (germline): MRHNA, SNTAGT. In DNA form, the CDR3 reads TGTGCCAGCAGCCCGACGGTGGGGGAGGGAGATACGCAGTATTTT. The encoded protein is CASSPTVGEGDTQYF.

This clone has more than one count but fewer than ten. Other DNA variants within this sample encode the same CDR3. This chain uses TRBV11-3 with TRBJ2-2; 7 bases align to TRBD1. V lost 5 bases to trimming and J lost 3 bases; unmatched junction nucleotides: 3. This CDR3 is built from 14 residues. CDR1 and CDR2 from the germline V gene are SGHNT and YENEEA. The CDR3 loop reads CASSLDRDTGELFF. CDR3 DNA: TGTGCCAGCAGCCTCGACAGGGACACCGGGGAGCTGTTTTTT.

The chain carries TRBV6-1 and TRBJ2-1, with no clear D. The CDR3 has 13 amino acids. Germline CDR1 reads MNHNS; CDR2 reads SASEGT. Trimming removed 6 bases at V and 7 bases at J, with 13 bases between. The CDR3 reads CASSSLDRNEQFF. The CDR3 nucleotides read TGTGCCAGCAGCTCCCTGGACCGGAATGAGCAGTTCTTC.

This chain connects TRBV7-2 to TRBJ1-5; a possible D gene is TRBD1 (5 bases). This CDR3 is built from 14 residues. Looked up from germline, CDR1 is SGHTA and CDR2 is FQGNSA. V lost 5 bases and J lost 4, with 12 bases in between. This CDR3 reads CASSPSGPNQPQHF. In DNA form, the CDR3 reads TGTGCCAGCAGCCCGTCGGGGCCGAATCAGCCCCAGCATTTT.

This clone was detected ten times or more. This chain joins TRBV29-1 and TRBJ1-5; possible D gene TRBD1, 6 bases. CDR1 and CDR2 (germline): SQVTM, ANQGSEA. The CDR3 runs 15 residues. V lost 6 bases and J lost 3, with 18 bases in between. The CDR3 coding sequence is TGCAGCGTCGCGACAGGTAGAGGGAACAATCAGCCCCAGCATTTT. It translates to CSVATGRGNNQPQHF.

The chain's CDR3 is CASSGTRGLPGQETQYF. The CDR3 coding sequence is TGTGCCAGCAGTGGGACTAGAGGGCTCCCGGGCCAAGAGACCCAGTACTTC. The rearrangement links TRBV2 to TRBJ2-5; 7 bases map to TRBD2. CDR3 length equals 17 residues. Germline trimming cut 4 bases from V and 1 base from J; bases unmatched to any gene: 12. Germline CDR1 is SNHLY and CDR2 is FYNNEI.

This sequence joins TRBV11-2 and TRBJ2-7, with 8 bases aligning to TRBD1. With V trimmed by 0 bases and J by 1 base, 11 bases remained unmatched. The length of the CDR3 is 18 residues. Germline loops: CDR1 SGHAT, CDR2 FQNNGV. The CDR3 protein is CASSLDWSGGTSSYEQYF. The CDR3 coding sequence is TGTGCCAGCAGCTTAGATTGGTCAGGGGGCACCTCTTCCTACGAGCAGTACTTC.

The genes are TRBV9 and TRBJ1-1; maybe TRBD1 (6 bases). Germline CDR1 is SGDLS and CDR2 is YYNGEE. V lost 3 bases, J lost 3 bases, and 9 bases lay in between. This CDR3 spans 13 amino acids. The CDR3 DNA follows: TGTGCCAGCAGCGACAGGGTAGACACTGAAGCTTTCTTT. Protein: CASSDRVDTEAFF.

The count of this clone is one. The rearrangement joins TRBV7-8 to TRBJ2-5, with 7 positions matching TRBD1. CDR3 length: 15 residues. CDR1 and CDR2 from the germline V gene are SGHVS and FQNEAQ. The J segment lost 3 bases and the V segment lost 2 bases, leaving 6 bases of the junction unmatched. The CDR3 coding sequence is TGTGCCAGCAGCTTACTCGAAACAGGGGAAGAGACCCAGTACTTC. It codes for CASSLLETGEETQYF.

At least ten counts were recorded for this clone. The J gene is TRBJ2-7, the V gene TRBV11-2; TRBD1 agrees at 8 bases. The V segment lost 1 base and the J segment 1 base; nucleotides outside the gene matches: 15. The germline V gene has CDR1 SGHAT and CDR2 FQNNGV. This CDR3 contains 19 residues. The CDR3 region is CASSLAVRTGGLGSYEQYF. CDR3 nucleotide sequence: TGTGCCAGCAGCTTAGCGGTGAGAACAGGGGGACTGGGGTCCTACGAGCAGTACTTC.

This chain connects TRBV6-1 to TRBJ2-4; 8 bases are a match to TRBD2. This CDR3 comprises 16 residues. With V trimmed by 3 bases and J by 9 bases, 13 bases remained unmatched. Germline V gives CDR1 MNHNS, CDR2 SASEGT. The CDR3 DNA sequence: TGTGCCAGCAGTGAGCTCCTTGGACTAGCTGGTGGCATTCAGTACTTC. Its translation: CASSELLGLAGGIQYF.

The gene calls are TRBV15 and TRBJ2-5; 8 nucleotides line up with TRBD2. The germline V gene encodes CDR1 LNHNV and CDR2 YYDKDF (reference sequence). Trimming removed 0 bases from V and 4 bases from J; junction bases left unmatched: 7. The CDR3 loop spans 16 amino acids. Written as DNA, the CDR3 is TGTGCCACCAGCAGAGACGGTGGGGCGGGAGGAGAGACCCAGTACTTC. It specifies CATSRDGGAGGETQYF.

V and J are TRBV29-1 and TRBJ2-2; 8 positions match TRBD1. The V gene end was trimmed by 3 bases and the J gene end by 4 bases; junction bases not matched to a gene: 4. This CDR3 is 14 amino acids long. The germline V gene has CDR1 SQVTM and CDR2 ANQGSEA. The CDR3 region is CSVDTGGVTGELFF. The CDR3 coding sequence is TGCAGCGTTGACACAGGGGGAGTCACCGGGGAGCTGTTTTTT.

A single count supports this clone. This chain joins TRBV10-1 and TRBJ2-2; D gene uncertain. CDR3 length equals 13 residues. Trimming left V 6 bases short and J 5 bases short, with 10 bases between. The germline V gene has CDR1 WNHNN and CDR2 SYGVQD (reference sequence). The DNA for the CDR3 is TGCGCCAGCAGCCCGGGCCTTACCGGGGAGCTGTTTTTT. It yields the protein CASSPGLTGELFF.

This chain joins TRBV5-6 and TRBJ2-2, with D possibly TRBD1 on 6 matching bases. CDR1 and CDR2 (germline): SGHDT, YYEEEE. This CDR3 is 14 amino acids long. Trimming left V 2 bases short and J 8 bases short, with 13 bases between. The CDR3 here is CASSFGFRGGELFF. CDR3 sequence (DNA): TGTGCCAGCAGCTTTGGATTCAGGGGTGGGGAGCTGTTTTTT.

The CDR3 DNA sequence: TGTGCCAGTAGTAAACTAGCGGGACTTCAAGAGACCCAGTACTTC. Translating it yields CASSKLAGLQETQYF. The chain joins TRBV19 to TRBJ2-5; 10 nucleotides line up with TRBD2. This CDR3 has 15 residues. Germline lookup yields CDR1 LNHDA and CDR2 SQIVND (reference sequence). J was trimmed by 2 bases and V by 4 bases; bases with no gene match: 4.

CDR3 residues: CASSSGTGAEKLFF. The CDR3 bases are TGCGCCAGCAGTTCCGGGACAGGGGCTGAAAAACTGTTTTTT. The V call is TRBV5-1, the J call TRBJ1-4, with 10 bases lining up with TRBD1. The ends lost 5 bases at V and 7 bases at J; junction bases unmatched: 5. The CDR3 totals 14 residues. CDR1 and CDR2 from the germline V gene are SGHRS and YFSETQ.

This rearrangement joins TRBV6-1 to TRBJ1-1; D gene unclear. CDR3 length: 11 residues. Germline V gene data show CDR1 as MNHNS and CDR2 as SASEGT. V was pared by 8 bases and J by 1 base, with 5 bases between. As DNA, the CDR3 is TGTGCCAGCGAAGAGAACACTGAAGCTTTCTTT. Translation gives CASEENTEAFF.